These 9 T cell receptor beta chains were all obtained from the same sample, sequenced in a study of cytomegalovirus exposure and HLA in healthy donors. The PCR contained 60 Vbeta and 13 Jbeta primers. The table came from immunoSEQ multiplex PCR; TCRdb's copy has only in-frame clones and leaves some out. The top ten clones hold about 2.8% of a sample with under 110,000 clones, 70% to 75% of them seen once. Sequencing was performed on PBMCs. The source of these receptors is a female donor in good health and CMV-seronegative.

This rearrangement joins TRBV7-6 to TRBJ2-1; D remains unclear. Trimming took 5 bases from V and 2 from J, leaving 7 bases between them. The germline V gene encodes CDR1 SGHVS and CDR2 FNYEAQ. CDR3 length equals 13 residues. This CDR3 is CASSPPTYNEQFF. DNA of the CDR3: TGTGCCAGCAGCCCCCCAACCTACAATGAGCAGTTCTTC. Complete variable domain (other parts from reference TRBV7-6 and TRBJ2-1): GAGVSQSPRYKVTKRGQDVALRCDPISGHVSLYWYRQALGQGPEFLTYFNYEAQQDKSGLPNDRFSAERPEGSISTLTIQRTEQRDSAMYRCASSPPTYNEQFFGPGTRLTVL.

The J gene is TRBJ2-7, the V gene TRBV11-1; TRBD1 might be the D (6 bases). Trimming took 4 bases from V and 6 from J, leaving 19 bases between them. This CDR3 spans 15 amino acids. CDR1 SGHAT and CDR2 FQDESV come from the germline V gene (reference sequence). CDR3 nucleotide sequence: TGTGCCAGCAGCTACCCCGGGCAGGGGATCTTCGAGCAGTACTTC. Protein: CASSYPGQGIFEQYF.

In DNA form, the CDR3 reads TGTGCCAGCAGTCCCGTGGGACTAGCGGAGCTGAACACCGGGGAGCTGTTTTTT. As protein: CASSPVGLAELNTGELFF. The rearrangement uses TRBV27 and TRBJ2-2; 11 nucleotides line up with TRBD2. After removal of 5 bases from V and 1 base from J, the junction contained 9 bases not matched to a gene. Germline V gives CDR1 MNHEY, CDR2 SMNVEV (reference sequence). The CDR3 contains 18 residues.

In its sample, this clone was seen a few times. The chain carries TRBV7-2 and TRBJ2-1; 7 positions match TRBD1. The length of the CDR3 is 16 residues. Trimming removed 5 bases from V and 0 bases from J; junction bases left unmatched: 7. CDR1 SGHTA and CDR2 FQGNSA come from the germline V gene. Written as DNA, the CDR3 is TGTGCCAGCAGCCACCCCAGGGGGAGCTCCTACAATGAGCAGTTCTTC. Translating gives CASSHPRGSSYNEQFF. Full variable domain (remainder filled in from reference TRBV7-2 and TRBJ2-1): GAGVSQSPSNKVTEKGKDVELRCDPISGHTALYWYRQSLGQGLEFLIYFQGNSAPDKSGLPSDRFSAERTGGSVSTLTIQRTQQEDSAVYLCASSHPRGSSYNEQFFGPGTRLTVL.

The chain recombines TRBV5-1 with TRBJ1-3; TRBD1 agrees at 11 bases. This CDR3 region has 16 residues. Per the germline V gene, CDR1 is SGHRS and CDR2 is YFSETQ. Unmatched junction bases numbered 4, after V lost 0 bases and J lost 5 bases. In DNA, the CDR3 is TGCGCCAGCAGCTTGGATAGGACAGGGGGCAGAAACACCATATATTTT. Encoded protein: CASSLDRTGGRNTIYF. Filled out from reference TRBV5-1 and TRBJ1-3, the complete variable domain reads KAGVTQTPRYLIKTRGQQVTLSCSPISGHRSVSWYQQTPGQGLQFLFEYFSETQRNKGNFPGRFSGRQFSNSRSEMNVSTLELGDSALYLCASSLDRTGGRNTIYFGEGSWLTVV.

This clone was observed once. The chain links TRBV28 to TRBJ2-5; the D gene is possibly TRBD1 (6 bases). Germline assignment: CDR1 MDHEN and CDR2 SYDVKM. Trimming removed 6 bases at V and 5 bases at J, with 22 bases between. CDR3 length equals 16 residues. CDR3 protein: CASRLTTTGFGETQYF. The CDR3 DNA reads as TGTGCCAGCAGACTGACGACTACAGGGTTTGGGGAGACCCAGTACTTC.

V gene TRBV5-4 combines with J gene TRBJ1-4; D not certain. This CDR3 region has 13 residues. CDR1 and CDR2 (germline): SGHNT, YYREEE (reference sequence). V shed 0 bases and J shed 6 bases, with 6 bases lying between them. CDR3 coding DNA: TGTGCCAGCAGCTTGGCCTTAGATGAAAAACTGTTTTTT. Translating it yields CASSLALDEKLFF.

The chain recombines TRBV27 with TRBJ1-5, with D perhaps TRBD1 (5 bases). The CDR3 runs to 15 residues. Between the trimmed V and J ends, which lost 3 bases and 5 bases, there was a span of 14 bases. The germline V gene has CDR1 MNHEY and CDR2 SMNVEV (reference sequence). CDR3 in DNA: TGTGCCAGCAGTTTCTCTTCACAGGTCCATCAGCCCCAGCATTTT. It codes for CASSFSSQVHQPQHF.

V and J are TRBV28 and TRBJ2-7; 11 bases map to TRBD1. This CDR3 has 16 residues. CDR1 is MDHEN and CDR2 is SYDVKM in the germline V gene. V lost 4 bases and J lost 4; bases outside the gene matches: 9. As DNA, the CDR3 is TGTGCCAGCAGTTCCCCACGGACAGGGGGCGGGTACGAGCAGTACTTC. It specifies CASSSPRTGGGYEQYF.